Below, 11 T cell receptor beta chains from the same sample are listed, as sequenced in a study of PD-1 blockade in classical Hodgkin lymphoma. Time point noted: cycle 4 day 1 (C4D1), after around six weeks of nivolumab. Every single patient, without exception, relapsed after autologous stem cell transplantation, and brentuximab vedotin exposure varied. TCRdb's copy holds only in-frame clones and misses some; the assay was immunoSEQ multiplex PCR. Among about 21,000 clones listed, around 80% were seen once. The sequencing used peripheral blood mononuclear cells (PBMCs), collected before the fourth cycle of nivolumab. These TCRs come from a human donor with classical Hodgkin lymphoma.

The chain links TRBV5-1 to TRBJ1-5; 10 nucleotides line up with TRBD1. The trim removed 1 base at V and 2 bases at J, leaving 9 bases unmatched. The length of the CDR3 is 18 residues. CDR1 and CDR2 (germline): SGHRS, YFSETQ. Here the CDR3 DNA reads TGCGCCAGCAGCTTGACCTGGACAGGGGGGAGAGGCAATCAGCCCCAGCATTTT. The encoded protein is CASSLTWTGGRGNQPQHF.

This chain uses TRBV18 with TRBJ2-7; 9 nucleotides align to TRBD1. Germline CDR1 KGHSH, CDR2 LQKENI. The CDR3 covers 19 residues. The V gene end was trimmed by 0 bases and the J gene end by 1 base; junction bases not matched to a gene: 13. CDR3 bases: TGTGCCAGCTCACCACCGATACAACAGGGACAGGGTGGTTCCTACGAGCAGTACTTC. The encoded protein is CASSPPIQQGQGGSYEQYF. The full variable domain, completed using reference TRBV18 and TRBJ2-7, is NAGVMQNPRHLVRRRGQEARLRCSPMKGHSHVYWYRQLPEEGLKFMVYLQKENIIDESGMPKERFSAEFPKEGPSILRIQQVVRGDSAAYFCASSPPIQQGQGGSYEQYFGPGTRLTVT.

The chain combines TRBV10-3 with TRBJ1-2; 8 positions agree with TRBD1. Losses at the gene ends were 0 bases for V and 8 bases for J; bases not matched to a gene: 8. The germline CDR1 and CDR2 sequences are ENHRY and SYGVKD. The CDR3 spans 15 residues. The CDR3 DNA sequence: TGTGCCATCAGTGAGTCCTTCGACAGGGGACACGGCTACACCTTC. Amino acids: CAISESFDRGHGYTF.

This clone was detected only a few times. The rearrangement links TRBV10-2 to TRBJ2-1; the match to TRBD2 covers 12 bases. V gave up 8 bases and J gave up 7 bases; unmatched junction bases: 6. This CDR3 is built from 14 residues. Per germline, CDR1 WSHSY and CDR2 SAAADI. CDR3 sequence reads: CASQLAGGINEQFF. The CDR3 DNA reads TGCGCCAGCCAACTAGCGGGGGGCATAAATGAGCAGTTCTTC.

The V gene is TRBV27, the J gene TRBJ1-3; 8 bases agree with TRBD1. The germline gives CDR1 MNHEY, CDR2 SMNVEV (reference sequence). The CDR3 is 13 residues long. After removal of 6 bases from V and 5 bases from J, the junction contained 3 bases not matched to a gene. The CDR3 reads CASRDRGRNTIYF. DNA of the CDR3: TGTGCCAGCAGAGACAGGGGTAGAAACACCATATATTTT.

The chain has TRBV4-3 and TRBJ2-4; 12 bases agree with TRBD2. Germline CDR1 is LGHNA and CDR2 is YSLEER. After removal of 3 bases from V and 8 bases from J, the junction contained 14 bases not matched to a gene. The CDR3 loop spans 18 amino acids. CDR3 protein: CASSHAGALAGGQDIQYF. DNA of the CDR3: TGCGCCAGCAGCCATGCCGGGGCTCTAGCGGGGGGGCAAGACATTCAGTACTTC.

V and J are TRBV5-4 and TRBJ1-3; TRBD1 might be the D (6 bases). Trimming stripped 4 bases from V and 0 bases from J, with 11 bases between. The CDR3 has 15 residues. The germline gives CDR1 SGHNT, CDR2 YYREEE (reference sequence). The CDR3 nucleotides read TGTGCCAGCAGCATAGGACAGCCCTCTGGAAACACCATATATTTT. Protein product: CASSIGQPSGNTIYF.

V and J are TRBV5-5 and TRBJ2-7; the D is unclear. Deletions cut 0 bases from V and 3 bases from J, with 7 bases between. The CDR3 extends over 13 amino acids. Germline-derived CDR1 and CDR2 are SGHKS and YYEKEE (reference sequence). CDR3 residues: CASSLGSYYEQYF. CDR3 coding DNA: TGTGCCAGCAGCTTGGGCAGTTACTACGAGCAGTACTTC. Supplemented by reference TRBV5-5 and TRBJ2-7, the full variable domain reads DAGVTQSPTHLIKTRGQQVTLRCSPISGHKSVSWYQQVLGQGPQFIFQYYEKEERGRGNFPDRFSARQFPNYSSELNVNALLLGDSALYLCASSLGSYYEQYFGPGTRLTVT.

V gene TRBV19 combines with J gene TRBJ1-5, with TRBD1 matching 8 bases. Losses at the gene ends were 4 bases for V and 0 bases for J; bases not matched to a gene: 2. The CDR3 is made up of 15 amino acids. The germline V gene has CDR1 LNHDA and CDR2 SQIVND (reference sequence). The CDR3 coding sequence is TGTGCCAGTAGTAGACAGGGGAATAGCAATCAGCCCCAGCATTTT. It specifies CASSRQGNSNQPQHF. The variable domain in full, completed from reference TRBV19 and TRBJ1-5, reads DGGITQSPKYLFRKEGQNVTLSCEQNLNHDAMYWYRQDPGQGLRLIYYSQIVNDFQKGDIAEGYSVSREKKESFPLTVTSAQKNPTAFYLCASSRQGNSNQPQHFGDGTRLSIL.

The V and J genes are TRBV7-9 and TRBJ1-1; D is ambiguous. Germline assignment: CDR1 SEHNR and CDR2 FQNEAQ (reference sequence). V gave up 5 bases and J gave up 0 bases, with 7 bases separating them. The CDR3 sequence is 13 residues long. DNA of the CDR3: TGTGCCAGCAGCCCGTCTCTGAACACTGAAGCTTTCTTT. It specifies CASSPSLNTEAFF.

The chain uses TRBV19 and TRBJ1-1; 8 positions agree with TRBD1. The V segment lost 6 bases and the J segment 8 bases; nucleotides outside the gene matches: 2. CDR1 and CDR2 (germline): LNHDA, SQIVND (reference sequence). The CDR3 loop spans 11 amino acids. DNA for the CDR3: TGTGCCAGTAGACAGGGGGGAGAAGCTTTCTTT. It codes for CASRQGGEAFF.